The 23 T cell receptor beta chains given below trace back to one sample, sequenced in a study of somatic mutations in cytotoxic T cells in rheumatoid arthritis. TCRdb's copy holds only in-frame clones and misses some; the assay was immunoSEQ multiplex PCR. The data show tens of thousands of clones, less than 85% seen once. The sequenced sample was CD8+ T cells sorted from blood. These receptor sequences come from a middle-aged man in good health.

J is TRBJ2-7 and V is TRBV27; 8 bases align to TRBD1. CDR3 size: 16 residues. Germline assignment: CDR1 MNHEY and CDR2 SMNVEV (reference sequence). Trimming cost V 2 bases and J 3 bases; bases outside gene matches: 9. For the CDR3, the DNA is TGTGCCAGCAGTTTAGGAATAGGGACAGGTAGCTACGAGCAGTACTTC. It translates to CASSLGIGTGSYEQYF.

The chain is built from TRBV28 and TRBJ2-1; 9 bases line up with TRBD1. This CDR3 has 13 residues. J was trimmed by 8 bases and V by 3 bases; bases with no gene match: 2. The V gene's germline CDR1 is MDHEN and CDR2 SYDVKM. CDR3 in amino acids: CASSFHRGHEQFF. For the CDR3, the DNA is TGTGCCAGCAGTTTTCACAGGGGGCATGAGCAGTTCTTC.

The chain has TRBV18 and TRBJ1-1; TRBD1 might be the D (6 bases). V lost 2 bases to trimming and J lost 4 bases, with 11 bases between them. The CDR3 has 14 residues. Germline lookup yields CDR1 KGHSH and CDR2 LQKENI. The CDR3 loop reads CASSPRGVSTEAFF. The CDR3 DNA follows: TGTGCCAGCTCACCAAGGGGGGTGAGCACTGAAGCTTTCTTT.

This clone was found a few times. The rearrangement uses TRBV7-6 and TRBJ1-4, with TRBD1 matching over 7 bases. The CDR3 runs 15 residues. Germline CDR1 is SGHVS and CDR2 is FNYEAQ. V dropped 5 bases and J dropped 8; count of bases not matched to a gene: 11. CDR3 in amino acids: CASSPPPTGKEKLFF. CDR3 coding DNA: TGTGCCAGCAGCCCACCCCCGACAGGGAAAGAAAAACTGTTTTTT.

V usage is TRBV6-6 and J usage is TRBJ2-1; TRBD2 aligns across 10 bases. Germline trimming cut 7 bases from V and 7 bases from J; bases unmatched to any gene: 10. The length of the CDR3 is 15 residues. Germline CDR1 is MNHNY and CDR2 is SVGAGI (reference sequence). The CDR3 loop reads CASTLPGLAWNEQFF. In DNA form, the CDR3 reads TGTGCCAGCACCCTCCCGGGACTAGCGTGGAATGAGCAGTTCTTC.

This clone was counted between two and nine times. The rearrangement uses TRBV6-6 and TRBJ1-1; a possible D gene is TRBD1 (5 bases). CDR3 length: 13 amino acids. V lost 7 bases and J lost 1, with 10 bases in between. CDR1 and CDR2 (germline): MNHNY, SVGAGI (reference sequence). CDR3 protein: CASNKQENTEAFF. CDR3 nucleotides: TGTGCCAGCAACAAACAGGAGAACACTGAAGCTTTCTTT.

This chain links TRBV27 with TRBJ2-7, with a weak D call TRBD2 (5 bases). V was cut by 6 bases and J by 3 bases, with 9 bases left in between. The germline V gene has CDR1 MNHEY and CDR2 SMNVEV (reference sequence). The CDR3 is 12 amino acids. This CDR3 reads CASREGSYEQYF. The CDR3 DNA reads as TGTGCCAGCAGAGAGGGAAGCTACGAGCAGTACTTC.

In this sample, this clone is medium-sized. V gene TRBV25-1 combines with J gene TRBJ1-1; D call uncertain. The CDR3 loop spans 10 amino acids. V lost 0 bases to trimming and J lost 11 bases, with 4 bases between them. CDR1 and CDR2 from the germline V gene are MGHDK and SYGVNS. CDR3 nucleotides: TGTGCCAGCAGTGAATATGGGGCTTTCTTT. It is translated as CASSEYGAFF.

The chain uses TRBV30 and TRBJ1-2; tentatively, D is TRBD1 (6 bases). Germline V CDR1 and CDR2: GTSNPN, SVGIG (reference sequence). V gave up 0 bases and J gave up 3 bases, with 11 bases separating them. CDR3 length equals 14 residues. Here the CDR3 reads CAWSVGGRDYGYTF. CDR3 DNA: TGTGCCTGGAGTGTGGGGGGCAGGGACTATGGCTACACCTTC.

The J gene is TRBJ2-5, the V gene TRBV6-5; no clear D. V lost 4 bases to trimming and J lost 5 bases, with 8 bases between them. Germline assignment: CDR1 MNHEY and CDR2 SVGAGI. This CDR3 spans 12 amino acids. The CDR3 DNA follows: TGTGCCAGCAGTTTATCCGGGGAGACCCAGTACTTC. This sequence encodes CASSLSGETQYF.

The chain recombines TRBV11-2 with TRBJ2-7; D call uncertain. V was cut by 6 bases and J by 2 bases, with 14 bases left in between. The V gene's germline CDR1 is SGHAT and CDR2 FQNNGV. CDR3 size: 14 residues. CDR3 amino acids: CASSYYTGTYEQYF. The CDR3 DNA sequence: TGTGCCAGCAGTTACTACACTGGAACCTACGAGCAGTACTTC.

V usage is TRBV21-1 and J usage is TRBJ2-2; TRBD2, the D gene given by the table, was not confirmed from the DNA. TRBV21-1 is a known pseudogene. The CDR3 totals 21 residues. The DNA of the CDR3 is TGTGCCAGCAGCAATTTTCCGGGACTAGCGGGAGTCGAGCGGAACACCGGGGAGCTGTTTTTT. Protein product: CASSNFPGLAGVERNTGELFF.

The V call is TRBV27, the J call TRBJ2-2; 7 nucleotides line up with TRBD2. V lost 5 bases, J lost 13 bases, and 10 bases stayed unmatched. The CDR3 contains 13 residues. Germline lookup yields CDR1 MNHEY and CDR2 SMNVEV (reference sequence). For the CDR3, the DNA is TGTGCCAGCAGTCCCGCAAATGTAGCGGGGCTGTTTTTT. It yields the protein CASSPANVAGLFF.

This chain links TRBV7-6 with TRBJ2-7; the D is unclear. CDR1 SGHVS and CDR2 FNYEAQ come from the germline V gene. The CDR3 is 16 amino acids. Trimming pared 0 bases from V and 0 bases from J, leaving 12 bases between. CDR3 coding DNA: TGTGCCAGCAGCTTAGCGGCGGTGGGTAGCTCCTACGAGCAGTACTTC. Its protein is CASSLAAVGSSYEQYF.

V and J are TRBV7-3 and TRBJ2-1, with D possibly matching TRBD2 (5 bases). V lost 2 bases to trimming and J lost 3 bases, with 8 bases between them. CDR3 length: 14 amino acids. Germline CDR1 SGHTA, CDR2 FQGTGA. CDR3 residues: CASSLGGFYNEQFF. In nucleotides, the CDR3 is TGTGCCAGCAGCTTAGGCGGGTTCTACAATGAGCAGTTCTTC.

This clone was recorded only once. The chain links TRBV2 to TRBJ1-4; possibly TRBD1 for D (5 bases). This CDR3 spans 15 amino acids. The ends were cut back, 8 bases at V and 0 bases at J, with 13 bases in the middle. CDR1 is SNHLY, CDR2 FYNNEI, per germline. The CDR3 nucleotides read TGTGCCAGCCTCTTAGGGACCGCAACTAATGAAAAACTGTTTTTT. The encoded protein is CASLLGTATNEKLFF. The entire variable domain, with the rest obtained from reference TRBV2 and TRBJ1-4, is as follows: EPEVTQTPSHQVTQMGQEVILRCVPISNHLYFYWYRQILGQKVEFLVSFYNNEISEKSEIFDDQFSVERPDGSNFTLKIRSTKLEDSAMYFCASLLGTATNEKLFFGSGTQLSVL.

V usage is TRBV30 and J usage is TRBJ1-2, with 9 positions matching TRBD1. Germline V gives CDR1 GTSNPN, CDR2 SVGIG (reference sequence). The V and J ends lost 1 base and 5 bases, in that order; junction bases with no gene match: 14. The CDR3 has 17 amino acids. CDR3 bases: TGTGCCTGGAGTGACCGGGACAGGGAGTTACTCCTATATGGCTACACCTTC. Translation: CAWSDRDRELLLYGYTF. The variable domain in full, completed from reference TRBV30 and TRBJ1-2, reads SQTIHQWPATLVQPVGSPLSLECTVEGTSNPNLYWYRQAAGRGLQLLFYSVGIGQISSEVPQNLSASRPQDRQFILSSKKLLLSDSGFYLCAWSDRDRELLLYGYTFGSGTRLTVV.

The chain carries TRBV11-3 and TRBJ2-2; TRBD1 matches 8 bases. The CDR3 runs 15 residues. The J segment lost 0 bases and the V segment lost 5 bases, leaving 2 bases of the junction unmatched. CDR1 and CDR2 from the germline V gene are SGHNT and YENEEA. The CDR3 spells CASSPDRANTGELFF. The CDR3 bases are TGTGCCAGCAGCCCGGACAGGGCGAACACCGGGGAGCTGTTTTTT.

The chain is built from TRBV14 and TRBJ2-7; unclear D gene. Trimming stripped 0 bases from V and 0 bases from J, with 9 bases between. In germline, CDR1 is SGHDN, CDR2 FVKESK. CDR3 length equals 15 residues. The CDR3: CASSQETTASYEQYF. The DNA for the CDR3 is TGTGCCAGCAGCCAAGAGACGACGGCCTCCTACGAGCAGTACTTC.

The chain uses TRBV7-9 and TRBJ2-7, with D possibly being TRBD2 (7 bases). Trimming removed 2 bases from V and 0 bases from J, with 8 bases in between. Germline CDR1 reads SEHNR; CDR2 reads FQNEAQ (reference sequence). The CDR3 contains 14 residues. The CDR3 here is CASSLRGGSYEQYF. Written as DNA, the CDR3 is TGTGCCAGCAGCTTAAGGGGGGGCTCCTACGAGCAGTACTTC.

A few counts support this clone. This chain connects TRBV29-1 to TRBJ1-1; D gene uncertain. Trimming stripped 5 bases from V and 3 bases from J, with 7 bases between. Germline CDR1 SQVTM, CDR2 ANQGSEA. This CDR3 region has 11 residues. DNA for the CDR3: TGCAGCGTTAGGTGGGACACTGAAGCTTTCTTT. Translating gives CSVRWDTEAFF.

The chain joins TRBV7-9 to TRBJ2-1, with D maybe TRBD1 (5 bases). Trimming cost V 5 bases and J 7 bases, with 9 bases left between them. The CDR3 loop spans 12 amino acids. Germline V gives CDR1 SEHNR, CDR2 FQNEAQ (reference sequence). CDR3 in amino acids: CASSRGGNEQFF. CDR3 nucleotide sequence: TGTGCCAGCAGCAGGGGCGGAAATGAGCAGTTCTTC.

The genes are TRBV7-2 and TRBJ2-1; D may match TRBD1 or TRBD2 (6 bases each). Germline V gene data show CDR1 as SGHTA and CDR2 as FQGNSA. This CDR3 region has 18 residues. V was shortened by 5 bases and J by 2 bases, with 22 bases between the two germline ends. CDR3 DNA: TGTGCCAGCAGCCATTCCTCGGGGTCACGGGGGCCCTACAATGAGCAGTTCTTC. It encodes CASSHSSGSRGPYNEQFF.